The 26 T cell receptor beta chains below come from one sample, sequenced in a study of blood T cell repertoires in COVID-19. Profiled with immunoSEQ multiplex PCR; TCRdb holds only in-frame clones, not every one. Of 200,000 to 250,000 clones in the sample, 75% to 90% were seen once. Sequenced input: peripheral blood. Receptors were obtained from a woman aged 70-85 years with active or convalescent COVID-19.

The chain is built from TRBV12-2 and TRBJ1-2; the tabulated D call, TRBD1, remains unverified against the DNA. TRBV12-2 is shown as a pseudogene. CDR3 size: 14 residues. This CDR3 is CASRLGGGHYGYTF. CDR3 nucleotide sequence: TGTGCAAGTCGCTTAGGAGGGGGTCACTATGGCTACACCTTC.

The CDR3 bases are TGTGCCAGCAGTTCGTATTATGGCTACACCTTC. Protein: CASSSYYGYTF. V and J are TRBV28 and TRBJ1-2; D gene unclear. CDR1 and CDR2 from the germline V gene are MDHEN and SYDVKM. The CDR3 is 11 residues long. Deletions cut 4 bases from V and 5 bases from J, with 5 bases between.

The chain joins TRBV11-2 to TRBJ1-1; D is unclear. The V gene lost 3 bases and the J gene lost 2 bases, with 4 bases spanning the gap. This CDR3 spans 12 amino acids. CDR1 is SGHAT and CDR2 is FQNNGV in the germline V gene. CDR3 loop: CASSFSNTEAFF. The CDR3 DNA reads TGTGCCAGCAGCTTTAGCAACACTGAAGCTTTCTTT.

The chain recombines TRBV10-1 with TRBJ2-7; D is possibly TRBD1 (6 bases). The CDR3 runs to 13 residues. Looked up from germline, CDR1 is WNHNN and CDR2 is SYGVQD (reference sequence). Trimming took off 6 bases at V and 2 bases at J, with 11 bases between the two ends. The CDR3 region is CASRTGPTYEQYF. The CDR3 DNA follows: TGCGCCAGCAGGACAGGTCCTACCTACGAGCAGTACTTC.

The V gene is TRBV6-5, the J gene TRBJ2-2, with 8 nucleotides matching TRBD1. In germline, CDR1 is MNHEY, CDR2 SVGAGI. J lost 4 bases, V lost 0 bases, and 1 base had no gene match. The CDR3 has 15 residues. The CDR3 region has the DNA TGTGCCAGCAGTTACTCGGGGACAGGCACCGGGGAGCTGTTTTTT. It is translated as CASSYSGTGTGELFF.

A note on this clone: Its ends do not fully match the called genes, so a read error is possible. The chain links TRBV6-5 to TRBJ2-7; 7 bases match TRBD2. This CDR3 contains 15 residues. The germline gives CDR1 MNHEY, CDR2 SVGAGI. The CDR3 is CASSYVSGPSHEQYF. The CDR3 DNA follows: TGTGCCAGCAGTTACGTTAGCGGGCCCTCCCACGAGCAGTACTTC.

This clone was observed many times. The gene calls are TRBV14 and TRBJ2-1; 10 bases are shared with TRBD2. The germline gives CDR1 SGHDN, CDR2 FVKESK. The CDR3 loop spans 14 amino acids. Unmatched junction bases numbered 13, after V lost 5 bases and J lost 15 bases. This CDR3 is CASSLSLSGRGLFF. As DNA, the CDR3 is TGTGCCAGCAGCTTGTCCCTAAGCGGGAGGGGGCTGTTCTTC.

The chain has TRBV5-1 and TRBJ2-7; 12 bases are shared with TRBD2. Trimming at V came to 4 bases and at J to 2 bases, leaving 10 bases not matched to a gene. There are 17 residues in the CDR3. Germline values: CDR1 SGHRS, CDR2 YFSETQ. CDR3 sequence: CASSLLTSGSSAYEQYF. The CDR3 nucleotides are TGCGCCAGCAGCCTCCTGACTAGCGGGAGTAGCGCCTACGAGCAGTACTTC.

The gene calls are TRBV10-3 and TRBJ2-7; 8 bases line up with TRBD1. The CDR3 spans 14 residues. V lost 7 bases to trimming and J lost 5 bases; unmatched junction nucleotides: 10. The germline CDR1 and CDR2 sequences are ENHRY and SYGVKD. The CDR3 loop reads CAITPDREVHEQYF. The DNA of the CDR3 is TGTGCCATCACCCCGGACAGGGAGGTACACGAGCAGTACTTC.

J is TRBJ1-1 and V is TRBV29-1; TRBD1 is a possible D gene (6 bases). Germline CDR1 is SQVTM and CDR2 is ANQGSEA. The V end lost 7 bases, the J end lost 6 bases, and 12 bases lay between the germline ends. This CDR3 region has 11 residues. The CDR3 sequence: CSGVTGPEAFF. The CDR3 coding sequence is TGCAGCGGAGTAACAGGGCCTGAAGCTTTCTTT.

The table lists this clone with a count of one. The chain joins TRBV7-8 to TRBJ2-1; D unclear. There are 17 residues in the CDR3. Trimming took 2 bases from V and 0 from J, leaving 14 bases between them. Germline CDR1 and CDR2: SGHVS and FQNEAQ. The CDR3 DNA is TGTGCCAGCAGCTTATCTTTTCCAGTCCACTCCTACAATGAGCAGTTCTTC. As protein: CASSLSFPVHSYNEQFF.

The chain carries TRBV7-2 and TRBJ2-1, with 11 bases aligning to TRBD2. J was trimmed by 0 bases and V by 5 bases; bases with no gene match: 6. The length of the CDR3 is 17 residues. Germline values: CDR1 SGHTA, CDR2 FQGNSA. The CDR3 coding sequence is TGTGCCAGCAGCCCACAACTAGCGGGGGTCTCCTACAATGAGCAGTTCTTC. Its protein is CASSPQLAGVSYNEQFF.

The genes are TRBV27 and TRBJ1-5; 8 positions agree with TRBD1. CDR3 length equals 14 residues. Germline assignment: CDR1 MNHEY and CDR2 SMNVEV (reference sequence). V was clipped by 5 bases and J by 7 bases; unmatched bases: 7. As DNA, the CDR3 is TGTGCCAGCAGTCCAGACAGGGGACACCAGCCCCAGCATTTT. It encodes CASSPDRGHQPQHF.

The chain has TRBV5-1 and TRBJ2-5; D remains unclear. From germline, CDR1 is SGHRS and CDR2 YFSETQ. V lost 0 bases and J 1 base, leaving 10 bases between the germline ends. The CDR3 loop spans 15 amino acids. The CDR3 protein is CASSLGAAVQETQYF. Written as DNA, the CDR3 is TGCGCCAGCAGCTTGGGTGCGGCAGTCCAAGAGACCCAGTACTTC.

The chain combines TRBV5-6 with TRBJ1-3, with 7 nucleotides matching TRBD1. The V gene's germline CDR1 is SGHDT and CDR2 YYEEEE. The CDR3 contains 12 residues. Unmatched junction bases numbered 2, after V lost 2 bases and J lost 9 bases. The CDR3 loop is CASSFYRGTIYF. The CDR3 bases are TGTGCCAGCAGCTTTTACAGGGGCACCATATATTTT.

In DNA, the CDR3 is TGTGCCAGTAGTATAGATGCCGGGACTAGCGGTGGGACAGATACGCAGTATTTT. Translation: CASSIDAGTSGGTDTQYF. This sequence joins TRBV19 and TRBJ2-3, with 11 bases matching TRBD2. The V gene end was trimmed by 0 bases and the J gene end by 3 bases; junction bases not matched to a gene: 8. There are 18 residues in the CDR3. CDR1 is LNHDA and CDR2 is SQIVND in the germline V gene (reference sequence).

The CDR3 region is CSVVPSSYEQYF. The CDR3, as DNA: TGCAGCGTTGTCCCCAGCTCCTACGAGCAGTACTTC. The chain couples TRBV29-1 to TRBJ2-7; no firm D call. Germline lookup yields CDR1 SQVTM and CDR2 ANQGSEA. The CDR3 covers 12 residues. The V gene lost 4 bases and the J gene lost 0 bases, with 7 bases spanning the gap.

This sequence joins TRBV6-5 and TRBJ2-5, with D perhaps TRBD1 (6 bases). Per germline, CDR1 MNHEY and CDR2 SVGAGI. The CDR3 has 13 residues. Deletions cut 11 bases from V and 2 bases from J, with 15 bases between. Here the CDR3 reads CALAQGIQETQYF. The CDR3, as DNA: TGTGCCCTTGCCCAGGGGATTCAAGAGACCCAGTACTTC.

This chain's CDR3 is CASKSQGAKNIQYF. CDR3 nucleotides: TGTGCCAGTAAATCGCAGGGAGCCAAAAACATTCAGTACTTC. This chain connects TRBV19 to TRBJ2-4; a possible D gene is TRBD1 (5 bases). Germline V gives CDR1 LNHDA, CDR2 SQIVND (reference sequence). CDR3 size: 14 residues. V shed 7 bases and J shed 0 bases, with 10 bases lying between them.

V usage is TRBV6-1 and J usage is TRBJ1-4; 7 bases align to TRBD1. V shed 3 bases, J shed 3 bases, and the junction held 4 bases outside the gene matches. This CDR3 has 15 amino acids. Germline lookup yields CDR1 MNHNS and CDR2 SASEGT. DNA of the CDR3: TGTGCCAGCAGTGACCCGGGACAGCCTAATGAAAAACTGTTTTTT. Protein: CASSDPGQPNEKLFF.

Remarks on this clone: The identical CDR3 is also encoded by other nucleotide sequences in the sample. V and J are TRBV3-1 (or the pseudogene TRBV3-2) and TRBJ1-5; no clear D. The CDR3 covers 14 residues. Germline lookup yields CDR1 LGHDT and CDR2 YNNKEL (reference sequence). Between the trimmed V and J ends, which lost 0 bases and 6 bases, there was a span of 9 bases. CDR3 sequence (DNA): TGTGCCAGCAGCCAAGATCGACGGGGTCAGCCCCAGCATTTT. Translated: CASSQDRRGQPQHF.

J is TRBJ2-5 and V is TRBV5-1; a possible D gene is TRBD2 (6 bases). CDR3 size: 15 residues. Per germline, CDR1 SGHRS and CDR2 YFSETQ. The V gene lost 4 bases and the J gene lost 5 bases, with 18 bases spanning the gap. This CDR3 reads CASSPGGGAKETQYF. The CDR3 nucleotides are TGCGCCAGCAGCCCCGGAGGCGGGGCGAAGGAGACCCAGTACTTC.

This clone was seen only a few times. V and J are TRBV2 and TRBJ2-3, with TRBD1 as a possible D gene (8 bases). Germline CDR1 and CDR2: SNHLY and FYNNEI. This CDR3 has 16 amino acids. V was pared by 6 bases and J by 0 bases, with 16 bases between. The CDR3, as DNA: TGTGCCAGCAGACTACAGGGGGGGTTTAGCACAGATACGCAGTATTTT. As protein: CASRLQGGFSTDTQYF.

CDR3 sequence reads: CSVGTGAGANVLTF. CDR3 sequence (DNA): TGCAGCGTTGGTACAGGGGCTGGGGCCAACGTCCTGACTTTC. V and J are TRBV29-1 and TRBJ2-6; 7 bases are a match to TRBD1. There are 14 residues in the CDR3. Germline assignment: CDR1 SQVTM and CDR2 ANQGSEA. Trimming at V came to 4 bases and at J to 2 bases, leaving 2 bases not matched to a gene.

The rearrangement links TRBV6-5 to TRBJ1-1; tentative D call: TRBD1 (5 bases). Germline-derived CDR1 and CDR2 are MNHEY and SVGAGI. V gave up 0 bases and J gave up 1 base, with 6 bases separating them. This CDR3 is built from 14 residues. DNA of the CDR3: TGTGCCAGCAGTTACTCGGGGGGGAACACTGAAGCTTTCTTT. This encodes CASSYSGGNTEAFF.

The chain links TRBV4-1 to TRBJ2-2, with D tentatively TRBD2 (6 bases). There are 18 residues in the CDR3. Per germline, CDR1 MGHRA and CDR2 YSYEKL. Trimming shortened V by 0 bases and J by 2 bases, and 16 bases separated the two germline ends. The DNA of the CDR3 is TGCGCCAGCAGCCAAGATCCCCCTAGCGAAAGTAACACCGGGGAGCTGTTTTTT. Encoded protein: CASSQDPPSESNTGELFF.